The T cell receptor beta chain described here comes from a study of neurological immune-mediated disorders. The cDNA was generated through 5'RACE incorporating 10-nucleotide random UMIs. One entry per CDR3 protein, called by TCRdb with MiXCR from the 5' RACE reads. The table records more than 30,000 distinct CDR3 sequences, 13% of them present only once. V dropped 2 bases and J dropped 5; count of bases not matched to a gene: 9. The CDR3 contains 16 residues. Looked up from germline, CDR1 is SGHRS and CDR2 is YFSETQ. Time point described: longitudinal time-point 2. Volunteers at a blood bank in Maryland, USA, were the healthy controls. The unsorted libraries originated from 2 million PBMCs kept at -80 C. Within the sample, this clonotype is medium-sized. Its antigen is currently unknown. Overall study results and limits: Expansion of TCR clones was greatest in HTLV-1-associated myelopathy and smallest in multiple sclerosis, where it fell below that of healthy controls.

The TCR originated in a woman between 40 and 55 years old in good health. The chain recombines TRBV5-1 with TRBJ2-3, with 9 bases identical to TRBD2. The sequencing input was PBMCs. The CDR3 DNA sequence: TGCGCCAGCAGCTTCATGCAGGGACTAGCAGAAGATACGCAGTATTTT. Translation gives CASSFMQGLAEDTQYF.